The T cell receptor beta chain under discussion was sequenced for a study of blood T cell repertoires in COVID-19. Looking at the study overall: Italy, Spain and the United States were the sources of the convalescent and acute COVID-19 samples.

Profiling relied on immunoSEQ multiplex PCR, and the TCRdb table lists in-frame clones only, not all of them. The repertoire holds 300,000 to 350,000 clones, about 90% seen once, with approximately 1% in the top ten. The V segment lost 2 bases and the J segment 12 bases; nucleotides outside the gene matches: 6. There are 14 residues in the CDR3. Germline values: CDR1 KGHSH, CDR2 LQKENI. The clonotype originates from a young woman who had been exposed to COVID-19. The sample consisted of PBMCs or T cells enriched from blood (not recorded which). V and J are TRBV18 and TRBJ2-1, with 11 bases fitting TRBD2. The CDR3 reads CASSPSQTSGTQFF. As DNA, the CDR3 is TGTGCCAGCTCACCATCCCAGACTAGCGGGACGCAGTTCTTC.